One sample yielded the 24 T cell receptor beta chains listed below, sequenced in a study of blood T cell repertoires in COVID-19 (dated by TCRdb to about 2020). Library prep was done by the immunoSEQ multiplex PCR assay. In its TCRdb copy, this immuneACCESS table keeps in-frame sequences only and misses some clones. Where compared with another copy, unresolved V genes explain less than half of these, and the others have no known cause. This sample lists some 120,000 clones; about 86% were detected once. About 2% of the sample rests with the top ten. Sequencing input: peripheral blood. The receptors stem from a woman between 45 and 65 years old with acute or convalescent COVID-19.

The V gene is TRBV6-5, the J gene TRBJ1-5, with 8 bases matching TRBD1. With V trimmed by 6 bases and J by 6 bases, 10 bases remained unmatched. Germline V gives CDR1 MNHEY, CDR2 SVGAGI. This CDR3 is 15 amino acids long. The CDR3 nucleotides read TGTGCCAGCAGAGGACCCCAGGGGGCGGCTCAGCCCCAGCATTTT. Its protein product is CASRGPQGAAQPQHF.

This clone was recorded only once. This chain links TRBV10-3 with TRBJ1-1; 8 bases match TRBD1. Trimming removed 3 bases from V and 4 bases from J; junction bases left unmatched: 1. The CDR3 runs 13 residues. Germline V CDR1 and CDR2: ENHRY, SYGVKD. Here the CDR3 reads CAISETGGTEAFF. In DNA, the CDR3 is TGTGCCATCAGTGAAACAGGGGGCACTGAAGCTTTCTTT.

The chain recombines TRBV15 with TRBJ1-4; D unresolved. The CDR3 is 17 residues long. CDR1 LNHNV and CDR2 YYDKDF come from the germline V gene (reference sequence). Between the trimmed V and J ends, which lost 3 bases and 8 bases, there was a span of 22 bases. The CDR3 sequence: CATSRELSDLLGEKLFF. CDR3 in DNA: TGTGCCACCAGCAGGGAACTATCAGACCTCCTAGGAGAAAAACTGTTTTTT.

V is TRBV3-1 (or the pseudogene TRBV3-2) and J is TRBJ2-2; D is possibly TRBD2 (5 bases). Per the germline V gene, CDR1 is LGHDT and CDR2 is YNNKEL (reference sequence). CDR3 length: 17 residues. The V end was cut by 0 bases, the J end by 2 bases, with 13 bases between. The CDR3 DNA reads as TGTGCCAGCAGCCAAGAAGGGCTAGCCCCAAACACCGGGGAGCTGTTTTTT. Amino acids: CASSQEGLAPNTGELFF.

The chain couples TRBV7-6 to TRBJ1-1; a weak D match, TRBD1 (6 bases). The CDR3 runs 15 residues. The germline V gene encodes CDR1 SGHVS and CDR2 FNYEAQ. Trimming cost V 5 bases and J 0 bases, with 13 bases left between them. CDR3 sequence (DNA): TGTGCCAGCAGCCGTCAGGGGTTCGTGAACACTGAAGCTTTCTTT. Translated: CASSRQGFVNTEAFF. The entire variable domain, with the rest obtained from reference TRBV7-6 and TRBJ1-1, is as follows: GAGVSQSPRYKVTKRGQDVALRCDPISGHVSLYWYRQALGQGPEFLTYFNYEAQQDKSGLPNDRFSAERPEGSISTLTIQRTEQRDSAMYRCASSRQGFVNTEAFFGQGTRLTVV.

The sample holds one count of this clone. The chain combines TRBV7-9 with TRBJ2-2, with 8 bases matching TRBD1. Germline V CDR1 and CDR2: SEHNR, FQNEAQ (reference sequence). This CDR3 is built from 15 residues. With V trimmed by 4 bases and J by 10 bases, 11 bases remained unmatched. DNA for the CDR3: TGTGCCAGCAGCTCAATTATGGCAGGGGGCGAGGAGCTGTTTTTT. Its translation: CASSSIMAGGEELFF.

The chain carries TRBV7-2 and TRBJ2-5; 7 nucleotides line up with TRBD2. Trimming removed 2 bases from V and 4 bases from J; junction bases left unmatched: 10. The CDR3 has 16 residues. Per the germline V gene, CDR1 is SGHTA and CDR2 is FQGNSA. This CDR3 is CASSLKPAREGETQYF. The CDR3 DNA sequence: TGTGCCAGCAGCTTAAAACCGGCCAGGGAGGGAGAGACCCAGTACTTC.

This chain connects TRBV24-1 to TRBJ2-1; D uncertain. The CDR3 loop spans 13 amino acids. V was clipped by 2 bases and J by 10 bases, with 11 bases between them. CDR1 is KGHDR, CDR2 SFDVKD, per germline. CDR3 coding DNA: TGTGCCACCAGTGATTCAACTAAGTACGAGCAGTTCTTC. Its translation is CATSDSTKYEQFF.

V and J are TRBV10-3 and TRBJ2-3; 9 bases line up with TRBD2. Germline CDR1 ENHRY, CDR2 SYGVKD. The V gene end was trimmed by 10 bases and the J gene end by 4 bases; junction bases not matched to a gene: 6. This CDR3 is built from 13 residues. The CDR3 nucleotides are TGTGCCACCGTAGCGGGAGACCCAGATACGCAGTATTTT. Amino acids: CATVAGDPDTQYF.

J is TRBJ2-7 and V is TRBV19, with 8 nucleotides matching TRBD2. V was pared by 3 bases and J by 5 bases, with 6 bases of the junction left unmatched. The CDR3 loop spans 14 amino acids. Germline lookup yields CDR1 LNHDA and CDR2 SQIVND (reference sequence). The DNA of the CDR3 is TGTGCCAGTAGTATCCGAGCGGGGGCGGACGAGCAGTACTTC. The encoded protein is CASSIRAGADEQYF.

This chain connects TRBV3-1 (or the pseudogene TRBV3-2) to TRBJ2-2, with TRBD2 identical over 12 bases. The J segment lost 5 bases and the V segment lost 4 bases, leaving 8 bases of the junction unmatched. The CDR3 length is 17 residues. Germline assignment: CDR1 LGHDT and CDR2 YNNKEL (reference sequence). The CDR3 here is CASSRKSGTSGTGELFF. The CDR3 nucleotides read TGTGCCAGCAGCCGTAAATCCGGGACTAGCGGGACCGGGGAGCTGTTTTTT.

The chain employs TRBV18 and TRBJ2-5; 13 bases are shared with TRBD2. There are 18 residues in the CDR3. Losses at the gene ends were 4 bases for V and 5 bases for J; bases not matched to a gene: 13. The V gene's germline CDR1 is KGHSH and CDR2 LQKENI. CDR3 sequence (DNA): TGTGCCAGCTCACGCCCACCGGGACTAGCGGGACGGGGGGAGACCCAGTACTTC. Translation: CASSRPPGLAGRGETQYF.

The rearrangement links TRBV3-1 (or the pseudogene TRBV3-2) to TRBJ1-5; no clear D gene. The CDR3 runs 15 residues. V was pared by 0 bases and J by 6 bases, with 12 bases between. The germline CDR1 and CDR2 sequences are LGHDT and YNNKEL (reference sequence). The CDR3 DNA follows: TGTGCCAGCAGCCAAGATATTGGGAGTAGTCAGCCCCAGCATTTT. Protein product: CASSQDIGSSQPQHF.

The chain combines TRBV18 with TRBJ1-4, with 7 positions matching TRBD1. The CDR3 totals 14 residues. The germline V gene has CDR1 KGHSH and CDR2 LQKENI. J lost 8 bases, V lost 1 base, and 4 bases had no gene match. CDR3 nucleotide sequence: TGTGCCAGCTCACCACGCCAGGGGGGAGAAAAACTGTTTTTT. It codes for CASSPRQGGEKLFF.

This chain connects TRBV24-1 to TRBJ2-3, with 12 bases matching TRBD2. The CDR3 is 17 residues long. Looked up from germline, CDR1 is KGHDR and CDR2 is SFDVKD. V was clipped by 3 bases and J by 1 base; unmatched bases: 4. In DNA form, the CDR3 reads TGTGCCACCAGTGATCGGACTAGCGGGGTCCGCACAGATACGCAGTATTTT. This encodes CATSDRTSGVRTDTQYF.

J is TRBJ1-3 and V is TRBV6-1; D is uncertain. V was trimmed by 3 bases and J by 8 bases, leaving 11 bases between them. Germline assignment: CDR1 MNHNS and CDR2 SASEGT. The CDR3 spans 13 residues. The CDR3 region has the DNA TGTGCCAGCAGTGAGGTTTTGGTAGACACCATATATTTT. This gives the protein CASSEVLVDTIYF.

The genes are TRBV7-2 and TRBJ2-7; the match to TRBD1 covers 7 bases. From germline, CDR1 is SGHTA and CDR2 FQGNSA. The CDR3 totals 15 residues. V was clipped by 5 bases and J by 2 bases; unmatched bases: 9. The CDR3 sequence: CASSRGTGEPYEQYF. In nucleotides, the CDR3 is TGTGCCAGCAGCCGGGGCACAGGGGAGCCCTACGAGCAGTACTTC. Drawing the rest from reference TRBV7-2 and TRBJ2-7, the complete variable domain is GAGVSQSPSNKVTEKGKDVELRCDPISGHTALYWYRQSLGQGLEFLIYFQGNSAPDKSGLPSDRFSAERTGGSVSTLTIQRTQQEDSAVYLCASSRGTGEPYEQYFGPGTRLTVT.

The rearrangement uses TRBV24-1 and TRBJ2-3; D not certain. The CDR3 runs 11 residues. With 5 bases removed from V and 4 bases from J, the gap between germline ends came to 3 bases. Per germline, CDR1 KGHDR and CDR2 SFDVKD. The CDR3 DNA reads TGTGCCACCAGTGCGTCAGATACGCAGTATTTT. Translation gives CATSASDTQYF.

This chain joins TRBV3-1 (or the pseudogene TRBV3-2) and TRBJ1-2, with 7 bases that match TRBD1. Unmatched junction bases numbered 12, after V lost 2 bases and J lost 9 bases. The germline gives CDR1 LGHDT, CDR2 YNNKEL (reference sequence). The CDR3 sequence is 15 residues long. This chain's CDR3 is CASSQLVPTGDSYTF. In DNA form, the CDR3 reads TGTGCCAGCAGCCAACTGGTCCCAACAGGGGATAGCTACACCTTC.

The V call is TRBV30, the J call TRBJ1-5; D might be TRBD1 (6 bases). This CDR3 region has 13 residues. Germline V lookup: CDR1 GTSNPN, CDR2 SVGIG (reference sequence). The ends were cut back, 2 bases at V and 7 bases at J, with 12 bases in the middle. The DNA for the CDR3 is TGTGCCTGGAGTTCGGCAGGGACACAGCCCCAGCATTTT. This sequence encodes CAWSSAGTQPQHF.

This sequence joins TRBV5-4 and TRBJ2-3; TRBD2 matches 7 bases. CDR3 size: 17 residues. Trimming removed 1 base from V and 0 bases from J; junction bases left unmatched: 8. CDR1 SGHNT and CDR2 YYREEE come from the germline V gene (reference sequence). CDR3 sequence reads: CASSLNYGTISTDTQYF. The CDR3, as DNA: TGTGCCAGCAGCTTGAATTACGGGACTATTAGCACAGATACGCAGTATTTT.

This sequence joins TRBV6-5 and TRBJ1-3, with 8 nucleotides matching TRBD1. V lost 5 bases and J lost 3; bases outside the gene matches: 3. The CDR3 contains 14 residues. The germline V gene has CDR1 MNHEY and CDR2 SVGAGI. CDR3 protein: CASSRQGYGNTIYF. The CDR3 DNA reads as TGTGCCAGCAGTCGACAGGGGTATGGAAACACCATATATTTT.

This chain links TRBV4-2 with TRBJ2-1, with TRBD2 matching 13 bases. V gave up 3 bases and J gave up 7 bases; unmatched junction bases: 3. Germline lookup yields CDR1 LGHNA and CDR2 YNFKEQ. This CDR3 region has 15 residues. In DNA form, the CDR3 reads TGTGCCAGCAGCCACGGACTAGCGGGGGAAAATGAGCAGTTCTTC. It codes for CASSHGLAGENEQFF.

This clone appeared a few times. This chain joins TRBV18 and TRBJ1-5; D is unclear. Trimming took off 0 bases at V and 3 bases at J, with 6 bases between the two ends. CDR3 length: 14 amino acids. CDR1 KGHSH and CDR2 LQKENI come from the germline V gene. DNA for the CDR3: TGTGCCAGCTCACCACCCGGTCTCAATCAGCCCCAGCATTTT. It is translated as CASSPPGLNQPQHF.